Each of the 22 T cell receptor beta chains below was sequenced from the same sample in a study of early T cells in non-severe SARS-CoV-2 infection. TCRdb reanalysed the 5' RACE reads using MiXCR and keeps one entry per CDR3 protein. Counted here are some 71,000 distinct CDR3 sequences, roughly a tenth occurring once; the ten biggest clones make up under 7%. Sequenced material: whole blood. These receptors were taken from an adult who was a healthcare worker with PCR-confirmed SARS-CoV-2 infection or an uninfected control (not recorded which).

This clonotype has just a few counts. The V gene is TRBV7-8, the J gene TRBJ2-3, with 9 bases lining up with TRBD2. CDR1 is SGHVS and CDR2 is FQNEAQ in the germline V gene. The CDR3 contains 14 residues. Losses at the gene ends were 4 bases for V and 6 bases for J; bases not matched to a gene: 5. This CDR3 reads CASSSLAGSDTQYF. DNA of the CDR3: TGTGCCAGCAGCTCTCTAGCGGGAAGTGATACGCAGTATTTT.

This CDR3 reads CASSIGTGGYQPQHF. In DNA, the CDR3 is TGTGCCAGCAGTATCGGGACAGGGGGCTATCAGCCCCAGCATTTT. The chain carries TRBV6-5 and TRBJ1-5; 12 nucleotides agree with TRBD1. This CDR3 has 15 amino acids. V lost 5 bases and J lost 5; bases outside the gene matches: 4. Germline V gives CDR1 MNHEY, CDR2 SVGAGI.

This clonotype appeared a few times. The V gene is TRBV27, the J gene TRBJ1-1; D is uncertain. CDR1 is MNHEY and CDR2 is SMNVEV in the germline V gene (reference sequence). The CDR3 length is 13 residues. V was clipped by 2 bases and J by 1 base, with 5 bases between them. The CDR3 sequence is CASSLMWNTEAFF. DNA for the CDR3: TGTGCCAGCAGTTTAATGTGGAACACTGAAGCTTTCTTT.

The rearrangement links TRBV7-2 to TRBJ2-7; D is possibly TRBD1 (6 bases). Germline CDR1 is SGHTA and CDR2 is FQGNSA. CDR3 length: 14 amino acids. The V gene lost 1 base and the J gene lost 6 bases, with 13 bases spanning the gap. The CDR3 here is CASSLGGHAREQYF. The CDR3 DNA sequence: TGTGCCAGCAGCTTAGGGGGACACGCGCGCGAGCAGTACTTC.

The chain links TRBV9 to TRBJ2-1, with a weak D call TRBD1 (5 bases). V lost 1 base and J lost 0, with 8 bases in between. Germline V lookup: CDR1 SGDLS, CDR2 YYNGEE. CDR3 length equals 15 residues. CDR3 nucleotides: TGTGCCAGCAGCGTAACAGGAAGCTCCTACAATGAGCAGTTCTTC. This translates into CASSVTGSSYNEQFF. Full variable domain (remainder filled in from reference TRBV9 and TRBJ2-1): DSGVTQTPKHLITATGQRVTLRCSPRSGDLSVYWYQQSLDQGLQFLIQYYNGEERAKGNILERFSAQQFPDLHSELNLSSLELGDSALYFCASSVTGSSYNEQFFGPGTRLTVL.

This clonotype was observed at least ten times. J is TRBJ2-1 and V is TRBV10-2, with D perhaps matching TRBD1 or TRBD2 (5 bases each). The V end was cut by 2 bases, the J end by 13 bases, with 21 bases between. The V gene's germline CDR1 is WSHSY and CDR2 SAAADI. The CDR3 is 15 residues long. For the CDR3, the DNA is TGCGCCAGCAGTGAGGTTTTATCGAGGGGCGGTTTCCAGTTCTTC. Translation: CASSEVLSRGGFQFF.

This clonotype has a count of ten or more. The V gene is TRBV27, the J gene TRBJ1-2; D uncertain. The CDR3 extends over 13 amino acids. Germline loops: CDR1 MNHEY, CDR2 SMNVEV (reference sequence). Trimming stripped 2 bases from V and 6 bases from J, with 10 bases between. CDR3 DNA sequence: TGTGCCAGCAGTTTACGGGGTTCGCATGGCTACACCTTC. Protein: CASSLRGSHGYTF.

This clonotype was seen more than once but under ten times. CDR3 sequence (DNA): TGCGCCAGCAGCCAAGTTGCTAACTATGGCTACACCTTC. This codes for CASSQVANYGYTF. This chain links TRBV4-1 with TRBJ1-2; D call uncertain. Trimming removed 1 base from V and 0 bases from J, with 3 bases in between. CDR3 length equals 13 residues. CDR1 is MGHRA, CDR2 YSYEKL, per germline.

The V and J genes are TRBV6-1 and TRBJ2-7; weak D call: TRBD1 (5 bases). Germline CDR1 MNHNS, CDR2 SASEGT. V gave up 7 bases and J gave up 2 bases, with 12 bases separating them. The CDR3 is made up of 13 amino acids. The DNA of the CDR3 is TGTGCCAGCAAAACAGGAAACGCCTACGAGCAGTACTTC. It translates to CASKTGNAYEQYF.

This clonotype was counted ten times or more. In nucleotides, the CDR3 is TGTGCCAGCAGCTCACGACTAGCGGGAGGGTACGTTAGCACAGATACGCAGTATTTT. Protein: CASSSRLAGGYVSTDTQYF. The rearrangement joins TRBV7-2 to TRBJ2-3, with TRBD2 matching over 14 bases. Losses at the gene ends were 4 bases for V and 0 bases for J; bases not matched to a gene: 9. The CDR3 contains 19 residues. The germline gives CDR1 SGHTA, CDR2 FQGNSA.

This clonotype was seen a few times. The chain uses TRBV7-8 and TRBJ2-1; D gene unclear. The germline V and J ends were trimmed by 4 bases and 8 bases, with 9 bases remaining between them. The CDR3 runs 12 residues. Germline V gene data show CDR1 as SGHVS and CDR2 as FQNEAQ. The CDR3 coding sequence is TGTGCCAGCAGCTCTAGACAATATGAGCAGTTCTTC. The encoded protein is CASSSRQYEQFF.

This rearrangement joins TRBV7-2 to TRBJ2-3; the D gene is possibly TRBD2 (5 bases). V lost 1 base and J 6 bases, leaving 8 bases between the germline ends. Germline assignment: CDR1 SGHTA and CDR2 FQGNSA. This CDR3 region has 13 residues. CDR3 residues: CASSLVRRDTQYF. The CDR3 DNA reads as TGTGCCAGCAGCTTAGTTAGGAGGGATACGCAGTATTTT.

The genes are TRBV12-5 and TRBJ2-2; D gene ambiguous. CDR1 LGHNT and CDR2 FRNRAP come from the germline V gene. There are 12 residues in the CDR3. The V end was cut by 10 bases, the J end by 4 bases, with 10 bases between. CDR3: CATAMTTGELFF. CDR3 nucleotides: TGTGCTACTGCCATGACCACCGGGGAGCTGTTTTTT.

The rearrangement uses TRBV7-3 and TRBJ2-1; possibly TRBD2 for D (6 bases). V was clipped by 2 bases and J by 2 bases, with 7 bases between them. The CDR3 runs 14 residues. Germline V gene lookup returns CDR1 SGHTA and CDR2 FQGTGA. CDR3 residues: CASSLGGTYNEQFF. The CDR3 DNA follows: TGTGCCAGCAGCTTAGGAGGGACCTACAATGAGCAGTTCTTC.

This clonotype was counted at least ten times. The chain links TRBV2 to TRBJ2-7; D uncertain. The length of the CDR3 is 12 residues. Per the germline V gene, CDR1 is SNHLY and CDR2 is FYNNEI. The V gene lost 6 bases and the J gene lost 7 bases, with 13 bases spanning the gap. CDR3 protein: CASSNQPGEQYF. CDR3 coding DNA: TGTGCCAGCAGCAACCAGCCTGGTGAGCAGTACTTC.

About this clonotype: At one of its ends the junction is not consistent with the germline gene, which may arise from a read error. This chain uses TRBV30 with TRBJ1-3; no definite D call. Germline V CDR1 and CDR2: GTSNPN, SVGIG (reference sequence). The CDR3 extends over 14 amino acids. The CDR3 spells CAWTAGYSENTIYF. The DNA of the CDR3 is TGTGCCTGGACCGCCGGGTACTCTGAAAACACCATATATTTT.

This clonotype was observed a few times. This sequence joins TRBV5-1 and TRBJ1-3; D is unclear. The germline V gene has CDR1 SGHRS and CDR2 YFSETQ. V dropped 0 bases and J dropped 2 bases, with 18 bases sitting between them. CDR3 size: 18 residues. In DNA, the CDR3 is TGCGCCAGCAGCTTGGAGTTGGCAGACCACGGCGCTGGAAACACCATATATTTT. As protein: CASSLELADHGAGNTIYF.

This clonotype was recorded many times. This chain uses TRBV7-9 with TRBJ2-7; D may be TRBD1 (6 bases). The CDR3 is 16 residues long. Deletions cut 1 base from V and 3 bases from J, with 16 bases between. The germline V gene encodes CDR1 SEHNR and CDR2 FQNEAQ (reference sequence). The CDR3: CASSLVGTPRFYEQYF. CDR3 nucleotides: TGTGCCAGCAGCTTAGTCGGGACACCGAGATTCTACGAGCAGTACTTC. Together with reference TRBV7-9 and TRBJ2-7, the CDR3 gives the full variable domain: DTGVSQNPRHKITKRGQNVTFRCDPISEHNRLYWYRQTLGQGPEFLTYFQNEAQLEKSRLLSDRFSAERPKGSFSTLEIQRTEQGDSAMYLCASSLVGTPRFYEQYFGPGTRLTVT.

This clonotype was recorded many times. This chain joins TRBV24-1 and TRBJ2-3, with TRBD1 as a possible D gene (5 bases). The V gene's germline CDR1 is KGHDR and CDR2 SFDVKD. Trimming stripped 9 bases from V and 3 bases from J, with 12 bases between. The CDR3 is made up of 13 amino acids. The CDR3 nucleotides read TGTGCCACCGCCTTCCAGGGTACAGATACGCAGTATTTT. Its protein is CATAFQGTDTQYF.

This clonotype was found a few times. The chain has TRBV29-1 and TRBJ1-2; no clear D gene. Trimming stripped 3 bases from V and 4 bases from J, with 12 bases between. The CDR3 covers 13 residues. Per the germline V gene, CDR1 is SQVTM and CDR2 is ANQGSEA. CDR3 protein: CSVDGDGIYGYTF. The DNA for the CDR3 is TGCAGCGTTGACGGCGACGGAATCTATGGCTACACCTTC.

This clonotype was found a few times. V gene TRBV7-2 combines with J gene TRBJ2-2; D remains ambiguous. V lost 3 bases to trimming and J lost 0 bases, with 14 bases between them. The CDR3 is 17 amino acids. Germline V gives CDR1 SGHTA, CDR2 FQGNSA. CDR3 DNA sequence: TGTGCCAGCAGCTTCCTCCAAGGAATTTCGAACACCGGGGAGCTGTTTTTT. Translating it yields CASSFLQGISNTGELFF.

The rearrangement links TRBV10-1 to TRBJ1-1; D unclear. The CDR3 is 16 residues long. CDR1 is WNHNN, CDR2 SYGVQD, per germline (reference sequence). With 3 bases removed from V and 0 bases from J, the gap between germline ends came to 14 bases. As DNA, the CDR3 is TGCGCCAGCAGTGATGGGCAGGTCGGTATGAACACTGAAGCTTTCTTT. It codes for CASSDGQVGMNTEAFF.